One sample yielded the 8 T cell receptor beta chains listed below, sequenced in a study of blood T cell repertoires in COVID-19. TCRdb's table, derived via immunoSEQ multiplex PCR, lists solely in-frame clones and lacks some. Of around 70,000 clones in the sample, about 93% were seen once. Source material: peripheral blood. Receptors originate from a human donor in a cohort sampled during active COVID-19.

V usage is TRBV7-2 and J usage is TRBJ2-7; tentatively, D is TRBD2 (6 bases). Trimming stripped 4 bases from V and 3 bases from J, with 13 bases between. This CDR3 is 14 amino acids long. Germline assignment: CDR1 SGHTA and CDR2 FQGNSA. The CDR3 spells CASSSGGLGYEQYF. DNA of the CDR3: TGTGCCAGCAGCTCCGGGGGATTAGGCTACGAGCAGTACTTC. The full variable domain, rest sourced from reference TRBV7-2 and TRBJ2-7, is GAGVSQSPSNKVTEKGKDVELRCDPISGHTALYWYRQSLGQGLEFLIYFQGNSAPDKSGLPSDRFSAERTGGSVSTLTIQRTQQEDSAVYLCASSSGGLGYEQYFGPGTRLTVT.

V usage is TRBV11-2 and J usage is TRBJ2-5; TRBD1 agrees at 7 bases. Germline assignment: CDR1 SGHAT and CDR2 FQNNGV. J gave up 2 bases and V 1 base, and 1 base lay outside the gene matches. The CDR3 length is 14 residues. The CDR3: CASSLGQGQETQYF. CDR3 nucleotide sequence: TGTGCCAGCAGCTTAGGACAGGGACAAGAGACCCAGTACTTC.

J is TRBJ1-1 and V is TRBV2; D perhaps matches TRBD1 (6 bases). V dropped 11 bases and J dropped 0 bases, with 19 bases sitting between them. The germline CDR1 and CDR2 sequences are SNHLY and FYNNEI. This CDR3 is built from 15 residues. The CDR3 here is CAVEQGVQVNTEAFF. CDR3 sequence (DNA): TGTGCCGTCGAACAGGGAGTACAGGTGAACACTGAAGCTTTCTTT.

DNA of the CDR3: TGTGCCAGCAGCTTCTTCTCTGGAAACACCATATATTTT. Translation gives CASSFFSGNTIYF. The V gene is TRBV7-2, the J gene TRBJ1-3; D gene unclear. Trimming stripped 3 bases from V and 0 bases from J, with 3 bases between. Looked up from germline, CDR1 is SGHTA and CDR2 is FQGNSA. The CDR3 loop spans 13 amino acids.

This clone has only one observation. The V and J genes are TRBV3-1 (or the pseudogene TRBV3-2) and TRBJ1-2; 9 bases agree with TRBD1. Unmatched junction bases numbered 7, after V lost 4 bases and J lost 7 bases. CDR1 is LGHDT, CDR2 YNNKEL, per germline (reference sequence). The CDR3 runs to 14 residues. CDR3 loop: CASSPGTGTLGYTF. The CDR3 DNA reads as TGTGCCAGCAGCCCCGGGACAGGGACCCTTGGCTACACCTTC.

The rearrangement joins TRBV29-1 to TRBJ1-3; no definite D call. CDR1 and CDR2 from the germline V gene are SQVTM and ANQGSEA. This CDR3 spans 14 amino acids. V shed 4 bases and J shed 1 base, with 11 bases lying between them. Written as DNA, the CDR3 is TGCAGCGTTGTCGTTCAGGATTCTGGAAACACCATATATTTT. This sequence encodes CSVVVQDSGNTIYF. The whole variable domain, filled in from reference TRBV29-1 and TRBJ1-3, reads SAVISQKPSRDICQRGTSLTIQCQVDSQVTMMFWYRQQPGQSLTLIATANQGSEATYESGFVIDKFPISRPNLTFSTLTVSNMSPEDSSIYLCSVVVQDSGNTIYFGEGSWLTVV.

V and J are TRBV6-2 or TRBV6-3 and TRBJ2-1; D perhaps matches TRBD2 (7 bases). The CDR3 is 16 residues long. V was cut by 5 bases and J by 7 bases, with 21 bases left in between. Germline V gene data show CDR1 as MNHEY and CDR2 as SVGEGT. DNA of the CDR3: TGTGCCAGCAGTCTGTATGGCGGGGGCCAGGGGAATGAGCAGTTCTTC. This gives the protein CASSLYGGGQGNEQFF.

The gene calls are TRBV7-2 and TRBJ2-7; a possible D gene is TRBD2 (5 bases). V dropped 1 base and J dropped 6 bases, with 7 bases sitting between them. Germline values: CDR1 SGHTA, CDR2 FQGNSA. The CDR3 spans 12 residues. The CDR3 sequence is CASSLGRGEQYF. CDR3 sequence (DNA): TGTGCCAGCAGCTTAGGCCGGGGCGAGCAGTACTTC.